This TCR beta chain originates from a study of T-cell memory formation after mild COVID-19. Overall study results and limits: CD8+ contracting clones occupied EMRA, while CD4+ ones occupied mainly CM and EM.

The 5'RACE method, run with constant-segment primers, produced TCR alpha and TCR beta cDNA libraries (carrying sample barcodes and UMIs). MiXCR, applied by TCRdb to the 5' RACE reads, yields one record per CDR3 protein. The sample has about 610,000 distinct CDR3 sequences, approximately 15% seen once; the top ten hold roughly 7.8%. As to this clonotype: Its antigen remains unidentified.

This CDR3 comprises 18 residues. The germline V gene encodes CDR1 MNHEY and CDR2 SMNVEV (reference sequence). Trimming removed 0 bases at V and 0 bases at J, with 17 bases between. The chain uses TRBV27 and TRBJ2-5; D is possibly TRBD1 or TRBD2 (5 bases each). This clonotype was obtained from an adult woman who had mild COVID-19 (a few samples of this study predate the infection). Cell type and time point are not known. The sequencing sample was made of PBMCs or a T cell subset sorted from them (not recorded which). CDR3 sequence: CASSLSRLRGEYQETQYF. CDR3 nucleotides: TGTGCCAGCAGTTTATCGAGGCTCCGGGGCGAGTACCAAGAGACCCAGTACTTC.